One sample yielded the 29 T cell receptor beta chains listed below, sequenced in a study of low-dose radiotherapy and immunotherapy resistance in tumors. First-strand cDNA relied on TRAV- and TRBV-specific primers spanning alpha and beta chains. The TCRs were subjected to amplification over approximately 19 PCR cycles employing a constant-region primer in conjunction with a V-primer adapter. A single record per CDR3 protein comes from TCRdb applying MiXCR to the reads. The profile shows about 15,000 distinct CDR3 sequences, 60% of them singletons. All receptors come from a human donor with advanced metastatic prostate, ovarian, gallbladder or colorectal cancer (not recorded which). This table probably holds off-target reads from a library built for another chain.

A note on this clonotype: An end of the junction does not agree with germline; a read error may underlie this. The chain joins TRBV4-1 to TRBJ2-7; unclear D gene. CDR3 length equals 14 residues. Per the germline V gene, CDR1 is MGHRA and CDR2 is YSYEKL. This CDR3 is CASSQERVLHEQYF. In DNA, the CDR3 is TGTGCCAGCAGCCAAGAAAGGGTTTTACACGAGCAGTACTTC.

The chain has TRBV5-8 and TRBJ2-1; D is undetermined. The V gene lost 0 bases and the J gene lost 2 bases, with 12 bases spanning the gap. This CDR3 contains 16 residues. Germline V gene sequence: CDR1 SGHTS, CDR2 YDEGEE. The CDR3 DNA sequence: TGTGCCAGCAGCTTGGCTGGGTCAGAGGCCTACAATGAGCAGTTCTTC. This gives the protein CASSLAGSEAYNEQFF.

The gene calls are TRBV7-9 and TRBJ2-7, with TRBD1 matching 7 bases. J gave up 6 bases and V 8 bases, and 7 bases lay outside the gene matches. This CDR3 has 12 residues. CDR1 and CDR2 from the germline V gene are SEHNR and FQNEAQ (reference sequence). CDR3 sequence (DNA): TGTGCCAGCCGGGACAGAATCTCCGAGCAGTACTTC. It yields the protein CASRDRISEQYF.

The chain couples TRBV20-1 to TRBJ2-5; D may match TRBD1 or TRBD2 (5 bases each). V dropped 0 bases and J dropped 5 bases, with 19 bases sitting between them. The length of the CDR3 is 16 residues. Germline assignment: CDR1 DFQATT and CDR2 SNEGSKA (reference sequence). CDR3 sequence reads: CSARDIRVGDVETQYF. The CDR3 bases are TGCAGTGCTAGAGATATCAGGGTAGGGGACGTGGAGACCCAGTACTTC.

This clonotype has just a few counts. The V call is TRBV7-2, the J call TRBJ1-5; 9 nucleotides match TRBD1. This CDR3 contains 17 residues. Losses at the gene ends were 5 bases for V and 1 base for J; bases not matched to a gene: 9. CDR1 and CDR2 (germline): SGHTA, FQGNSA. CDR3 loop: CASSLPGTGWSNQPQHF. CDR3 bases: TGTGCCAGCAGCCTACCCGGGACAGGGTGGAGCAATCAGCCCCAGCATTTT.

The rearrangement joins TRBV2 to TRBJ2-5, with 9 positions matching TRBD1. Trimming took 4 bases from V and 5 from J; bases not matched to a gene: 5. Germline loops: CDR1 SNHLY, CDR2 FYNNEI. This CDR3 is built from 14 residues. The CDR3 DNA reads as TGTGCCAGCAGTGCGGGACAGGGAGAGGAGACCCAGTACTTC. Amino acids: CASSAGQGEETQYF.

This clonotype occurred a few times. The chain links TRBV24-1 to TRBJ2-7; D is uncertain. The CDR3 spans 16 residues. With 5 bases removed from V and 0 bases from J, the gap between germline ends came to 16 bases. CDR1 is KGHDR and CDR2 is SFDVKD in the germline V gene. CDR3 amino acids: CATSGSGQRSSYEQYF. The CDR3 nucleotides read TGTGCCACCAGTGGCTCCGGGCAGCGAAGCTCCTACGAGCAGTACTTC.

This clonotype was seen more than once but under ten times. The chain has TRBV6-6 and TRBJ1-5; the D gene is possibly TRBD1 (6 bases). Per the germline V gene, CDR1 is MNHNY and CDR2 is SVGAGI (reference sequence). Trimming stripped 6 bases from V and 4 bases from J, with 16 bases between. This CDR3 spans 15 amino acids. CDR3 coding DNA: TGTGCCAGCAGCACTACAGGGTTTCTAAATCAGCCCCAGCATTTT. Encoded protein: CASSTTGFLNQPQHF.

This clonotype was seen only a few times. The V gene is TRBV28, the J gene TRBJ1-5; TRBD1 is a possible D gene (6 bases). Trimming pared 9 bases from V and 0 bases from J, leaving 12 bases between. The CDR3 runs 14 residues. From germline, CDR1 is MDHEN and CDR2 SYDVKM. The CDR3 protein is CASLPGDSNQPQHF. CDR3 coding DNA: TGTGCCAGTCTCCCAGGGGATAGCAATCAGCCCCAGCATTTT.

V and J are TRBV5-1 and TRBJ2-2; D is unclear. V lost 0 bases and J lost 6, with 12 bases in between. The CDR3 is made up of 15 amino acids. Germline CDR1 SGHRS, CDR2 YFSETQ. The CDR3 nucleotides are TGCGCCAGCAGCTTGGGGGCGGCGGATTCCGGGGAGCTGTTTTTT. It specifies CASSLGAADSGELFF.

The chain joins TRBV2 to TRBJ1-5; D perhaps matches TRBD1 (5 bases). The germline V and J ends were trimmed by 7 bases and 3 bases, with 13 bases remaining between them. This CDR3 spans 14 amino acids. Per germline, CDR1 SNHLY and CDR2 FYNNEI. This chain's CDR3 is CASTAQGSNQPQHF. The CDR3 DNA sequence: TGTGCCAGCACTGCTCAGGGCTCCAATCAGCCCCAGCATTTT.

The rearrangement uses TRBV28 and TRBJ1-1, with D perhaps matching TRBD1 (5 bases). The germline V and J ends were trimmed by 8 bases and 6 bases, with 16 bases remaining between them. CDR1 MDHEN and CDR2 SYDVKM come from the germline V gene. This CDR3 is built from 13 residues. In DNA form, the CDR3 reads TGTGCCAGCCGATCGGGGGGGGTGCCTGAAGCTTTCTTT. Encoded protein: CASRSGGVPEAFF.

This chain links TRBV28 with TRBJ2-2; perhaps TRBD1 as D (6 bases). The CDR3 is 14 amino acids. The V gene's germline CDR1 is MDHEN and CDR2 SYDVKM. Trimming removed 7 bases from V and 0 bases from J, with 9 bases in between. The CDR3 DNA reads as TGTGCCAGCAAACAGGGTGCGAACACCGGGGAGCTGTTTTTT. Protein product: CASKQGANTGELFF.

V is TRBV11-2 and J is TRBJ2-3, with D uncertain. The CDR3 loop spans 11 amino acids. Germline CDR1 reads SGHAT; CDR2 reads FQNNGV. Trimming removed 6 bases from V and 9 bases from J, with 10 bases in between. Here the CDR3 reads CASRKSETQYF. The CDR3 bases are TGTGCCAGCAGGAAAAGTGAAACGCAGTATTTT. The full variable domain, rest sourced from reference TRBV11-2 and TRBJ2-3, is EAGVAQSPRYKIIEKRQSVAFWCNPISGHATLYWYQQILGQGPKLLIQFQNNGVVDDSQLPKDRFSAERLKGVDSTLKIQPAKLEDSAVYLCASRKSETQYFGPGTRLTVL.

The rearrangement links TRBV24-1 to TRBJ1-2; possible D gene TRBD1, 5 bases. V was trimmed by 8 bases and J by 8 bases, leaving 14 bases between them. Germline V gene sequence: CDR1 KGHDR, CDR2 SFDVKD. This CDR3 is built from 12 residues. CDR3 DNA sequence: TGTGCCACCACAGTCTCAGGGTACGGCTACACCTTC. Residues: CATTVSGYGYTF.

This chain joins TRBV20-1 and TRBJ2-4; TRBD2 matches 14 bases. The V gene end was trimmed by 5 bases and the J gene end by 1 base; junction bases not matched to a gene: 7. The germline gives CDR1 DFQATT, CDR2 SNEGSKA (reference sequence). The CDR3 is 17 residues long. The DNA of the CDR3 is TGCAGTGCTCTAGGGACTAGCGGGAGTGGGGCCAAAAACATTCAGTACTTC. Its translation: CSALGTSGSGAKNIQYF.

This clonotype is labeled medium-sized (0.01 to 0.1%). The chain is built from TRBV11-2 and TRBJ1-1, with D unclear. CDR1 SGHAT and CDR2 FQNNGV come from the germline V gene. This CDR3 is built from 12 residues. The V and J ends lost 4 bases and 1 base respectively, with 4 bases between them. CDR3 sequence reads: CASSYGNTEAFF. The CDR3 nucleotides are TGTGCCAGCAGCTACGGGAACACTGAAGCTTTCTTT.

This clonotype has more than one count but fewer than ten. The J gene is TRBJ2-6, the V gene TRBV15, with 10 bases identical to TRBD2. V shed 7 bases, J shed 0 bases, and the junction held 3 bases outside the gene matches. The CDR3 consists of 16 residues. Looked up from germline, CDR1 is LNHNV and CDR2 is YYDKDF (reference sequence). The CDR3 reads CATTSGSSSGANVLTF. The CDR3 DNA is TGTGCCACCACTAGCGGGAGTAGCTCTGGGGCCAACGTCCTGACTTTC.

This clonotype was seen only a few times. The chain is built from TRBV5-1 and TRBJ1-4; a weak D match, TRBD1 (6 bases). The CDR3 extends over 12 amino acids. Germline V lookup: CDR1 SGHRS, CDR2 YFSETQ. Trimming pared 4 bases from V and 8 bases from J, leaving 9 bases between. CDR3 nucleotides: TGCGCCAGCAGCCAGGACAGAGAAAAACTGTTTTTT. Its protein product is CASSQDREKLFF.

This chain connects TRBV23-1 to TRBJ2-7; D not certain. TRBV23-1 is an ORF, and what it does is uncertain. The germline V and J ends were trimmed by 4 bases and 2 bases, with 15 bases remaining between them. The CDR3 runs 15 residues. The CDR3 is CASSRSEQHPYEQYF. CDR3 DNA sequence: TGCGCCAGCAGTCGGAGCGAGCAGCACCCCTACGAGCAGTACTTC.

This sequence joins TRBV5-1 and TRBJ2-1, with 11 nucleotides matching TRBD2. With 1 base clipped from V and 0 bases from J, the junction kept 0 bases outside the gene matches. Germline V gives CDR1 SGHRS, CDR2 YFSETQ. The CDR3 sequence is 16 residues long. The CDR3 coding sequence is TGCGCCAGCAGCTTGCTAGCGGGAGGCTCCTACAATGAGCAGTTCTTC. This sequence encodes CASSLLAGGSYNEQFF.

This clonotype came up a few times. CDR3 coding DNA: TGTGCCAGCAGTTTCGGGGGTGAAGCCGAAGAGACCCAGTACTTC. Translated: CASSFGGEAEETQYF. The V call is TRBV27, the J call TRBJ2-5; perhaps TRBD2 as D (6 bases). The germline V and J ends were trimmed by 3 bases and 3 bases, with 14 bases remaining between them. This CDR3 contains 15 residues. The germline V gene has CDR1 MNHEY and CDR2 SMNVEV (reference sequence).

This chain connects TRBV10-3 to TRBJ2-5; D is unclear. The length of the CDR3 is 11 residues. The V gene lost 8 bases and the J gene lost 5 bases, with 9 bases spanning the gap. CDR1 is ENHRY, CDR2 SYGVKD, per germline. In DNA, the CDR3 is TGTGCCATCGGCCTTCGGGAGACCCAGTACTTC. This translates into CAIGLRETQYF.

The rearrangement joins TRBV5-4 to TRBJ2-5; 9 bases map to TRBD1. The CDR3 has 15 amino acids. Germline V gives CDR1 SGHNT, CDR2 YYREEE (reference sequence). The trim removed 0 bases at V and 3 bases at J, leaving 3 bases unmatched. The CDR3 spells CASSLDTGGEETQYF. In DNA, the CDR3 is TGTGCCAGCAGCTTGGATACAGGGGGCGAAGAGACCCAGTACTTC.

This clonotype has a handful of counts. V usage is TRBV28 and J usage is TRBJ2-7, with D tentatively TRBD2 (6 bases). CDR1 is MDHEN, CDR2 SYDVKM, per germline. The V and J ends lost 1 base and 3 bases respectively, with 16 bases between them. CDR3 length: 16 residues. The CDR3 bases are TGTGCCAGCAGTTTATTTTGGGGGGAGCTTCGCTACGAGCAGTACTTC. Translation gives CASSLFWGELRYEQYF.

The rearrangement joins TRBV12-3 or TRBV12-4 to TRBJ1-2; TRBD1 matches 9 bases. Unmatched junction bases numbered 16, after V lost 5 bases and J lost 3 bases. CDR3 length: 18 amino acids. CDR3 in DNA: TGTGCCAGCAGTCCTCGCCAGGGGACGACAGGGGGATACTATGGCTACACCTTC. It translates to CASSPRQGTTGGYYGYTF.

This sequence joins TRBV25-1 and TRBJ2-2; D may be TRBD1 or TRBD2 (5 bases each). The CDR3 sequence is 14 residues long. Germline V CDR1 and CDR2: MGHDK, SYGVNS. Trimming stripped 5 bases from V and 6 bases from J, with 13 bases between. The CDR3 DNA sequence: TGTGCCAGCAGTCCACCGGGGCGCGCCGGGGAGCTGTTTTTT. It is translated as CASSPPGRAGELFF. The entire variable domain, with the rest obtained from reference TRBV25-1 and TRBJ2-2, is as follows: EADIYQTPRYLVIGTGKKITLECSQTMGHDKMYWYQQDPGMELHLIHYSYGVNSTEKGDLSSESTVSRIRTEHFPLTLESARPSHTSQYLCASSPPGRAGELFFGEGSRLTVL.

The rearrangement uses TRBV18 and TRBJ2-5; D unresolved. V lost 3 bases to trimming and J lost 0 bases, with 20 bases between them. Germline loops: CDR1 KGHSH, CDR2 LQKENI. The CDR3 contains 18 residues. CDR3 DNA sequence: TGTGCCAGCTCACCCCGAAGTAGACCCTGGCGTGACCAAGAGACCCAGTACTTC. Protein sequence: CASSPRSRPWRDQETQYF.

The chain links TRBV28 to TRBJ1-2; possibly TRBD1 for D (6 bases). V was cut by 3 bases and J by 6 bases, with 26 bases left in between. The CDR3 contains 18 residues. The germline V gene has CDR1 MDHEN and CDR2 SYDVKM. The CDR3 spells CASSLSEGDGGLGDGYTF. In nucleotides, the CDR3 is TGTGCCAGCAGTTTGTCCGAGGGGGATGGTGGGCTAGGTGATGGCTACACCTTC.